The clone carrying this T cell receptor beta chain was recorded only once. As processed by the authors: Reference gene primer amplification gave estimated nucleated cell counts. Libraries were prepared by immunoSEQ multiplex PCR; TCRdb keeps only in-frame clonotypes and omits some of them. That table is the source of V, J and clone size, and D and trimming were worked out from the DNA. The data hold roughly 310,000 clones, with about 88% observed a single time. This entry is derived from a study of blood T cell repertoires in COVID-19. Study at large: Sites in the United States, Italy and Spain provided acute and convalescent COVID-19 samples. Sources were T cells, B-cell-depleted T cells, or PBMCs; the material itself was cDNA or gDNA.

Before being deemed recovered, Cohort 3 donors had two negative PCRs, clearance, or symptom resolution. Trimming stripped 2 bases from V and 4 bases from J, with 15 bases between. CDR3 size: 16 residues. Germline CDR1 reads SGHVS; CDR2 reads FQNEAQ. The chain recombines TRBV7-8 with TRBJ1-5; TRBD1 is a possible D gene (5 bases). Sequencing was carried out using PBMCs or T cells enriched from blood (not recorded which). The origin of this receptor is a man aged 55 to 70 who had recovered from COVID-19. The CDR3 region has the DNA TGTGCCAGCAGCTTAAATTTAAGACAGAAGAATCAGCCCCAGCATTTT. It yields the protein CASSLNLRQKNQPQHF.